This T cell receptor (beta chain) was captured in a study of T-cell memory formation after mild COVID-19. Background on the study: Largely donor-specific sequence clusters came from a couple of donors. Study-wide points: Among CD4+ contracting clones, most were CM and EM, and CD8+ ones EMRA.

TCRdb redid the calling of the 5' RACE reads with MiXCR, one entry per CDR3 protein. The sample gives around 450,000 distinct CDR3 sequences, 20% to 25% of which show up once; 8.5% to 10% is in the top ten. Notes on this clonotype: What it binds is unknown.

Germline V CDR1 and CDR2: KGHDR, SFDVKD. Trimming took 7 bases from V and 8 from J, leaving 16 bases between them. CDR3 length equals 13 residues. The sequence was obtained from an adult woman who had mild COVID-19 (a few samples of this study predate the infection). Cell type and time point are not known. The chain recombines TRBV24-1 with TRBJ1-2; D not certain. What was sequenced was PBMCs or a T cell subset sorted from them (not recorded which). The CDR3 coding sequence is TGTGCCACCAGCGCCGAAAATATGTGGGGCTACACCTTC. Protein sequence: CATSAENMWGYTF.